This entry features one TCR beta chain sequence. Its specificity is unknown. The record originates from a study of shared clonotypes between healthy human individuals. Germline CDR1 MNHNY, CDR2 SVGAGI (reference sequence). CDR3 length: 13 residues. Trimming removed 6 bases at V and 6 bases at J, with 11 bases between. TCRdb's copy holds only in-frame clones and misses some; the assay was immunoSEQ multiplex PCR. This sample carries over 850,000 clones, approximately 78% of them seen once, and the ten largest clones take approximately 0.52%. General study results and limits: Non-shared clonotypes were found to have lower generation probabilities than the clonotypes that were shared by all four of the sorted-subset donors.

The sequence was obtained from a young man in good health. Some clones in this sample may be carry-over from other donors' samples. Sequencing input: memory CD4+ T cells from PBMCs. Subset given: CD45RA-negative fraction. J is TRBJ1-4 and V is TRBV6-6; TRBD1 might be the D (6 bases). The CDR3 DNA reads TGTGCCAGCAGCAACAGGGTATATGAAAAACTGTTTTTT. It encodes CASSNRVYEKLFF.